This T cell receptor beta chain is drawn from a study of blood T cell repertoires in COVID-19. Only in-frame clones appear in the TCRdb table, and some are missing; sequencing was by immunoSEQ multiplex PCR. The sample holds around 280,000 clones, around 91% seen once. This clone was recorded once. The ends were cut back, 0 bases at V and 5 bases at J, with 4 bases in the middle. CDR1 and CDR2 (germline): LNHNV, YYDKDF (reference sequence). The CDR3 length is 13 residues. What was sequenced was PBMCs or T cells enriched from blood (not recorded which). The chain is built from TRBV15 and TRBJ1-4, with D unresolved. The receptor's source is a woman in her late teens or twenties with acute COVID-19. The CDR3 DNA reads TGTGCCACCAGCAGAGAAGAGAATGAAAAACTGTTTTTT. Encoded protein: CATSREENEKLFF.